This note documents a single T cell receptor beta chain sequence. Its antigen is unknown. Sequencing was performed with immunoSEQ multiplex PCR; in TCRdb, only in-frame clones are kept and a portion is missing. Among some 16,000 clones listed, just over 70% were seen once. This CDR3 comprises 16 residues. The V end was cut by 0 bases, the J end by 8 bases, with 16 bases between. The V gene's germline CDR1 is MGHRA and CDR2 YSYEKL. This record belongs to a study of OX40 agonist ivuxolimab in advanced cancers. Study findings and constraints: There were, on average, more expanded clones in CD8+ T cells than in CD4+. Clonal expansion in partial responders at 0.1-3.0 mg/kg ranked among the lowest.

Peripheral blood came from all dose cohorts at three timepoints. The chain links TRBV4-1 to TRBJ1-4, with D hard to call. Specimen: CD4+ or CD8+ T cells sorted from blood, collected in a trial of the OX40 agonist ivuxolimab. The TCR sequence derives from an adult with an advanced solid tumor such as melanoma, head and neck, liver or kidney cancer. The CDR3 DNA reads TGCGCCAGCAGCCAAGATGGGTTGGGGTACGACGAAAAACTGTTTTTT. It is translated as CASSQDGLGYDEKLFF.